One sample yielded the 27 T cell receptor beta chains listed below, sequenced in a study of beta chain features in type 1 diabetes (dated by TCRdb to 2016 to 2018). The research as a whole found: Type 1 diabetes patients showed a moderate but significant shortening of TCRB CDR3 length in all four CD4+ subsets.

Their target antigens are unknown. Preparation of the library involved the immunoSEQ multiplex PCR assay. The entire isolated RNA was reverse transcribed using the High Capacity cDNA Reverse Transcription Kit, and thus expressed TCRB transcripts were sequenced. TCRdb took over this immuneACCESS table, retaining in-frame rearrangements with V and J assigned. Such tables are incomplete; in checked studies, under half of the missing clones stem from an unresolved V gene, and the remainder is unexplained. This sample lists a few hundred thousand clones; approximately 12% were detected once. The leading ten clones occupy over 0.008% of the sample. The sample consisted of naive CD4+ T cells from blood. The cell subset or site label, as the study defines it: true naive CD4+ T cells. Source of these receptors: a woman younger than 30 with type 1 diabetes.

This clone was recorded a few times. This chain links TRBV5-1 with TRBJ2-1, with D possibly being TRBD1 (6 bases). The CDR3 is 14 residues long. V gave up 3 bases and J gave up 9 bases, with 16 bases separating them. The germline V gene encodes CDR1 SGHRS and CDR2 YFSETQ. The CDR3 DNA reads TGCGCCAGCAGCTCCGGCAGGGGAATAGGTGAGCAGTTCTTC. This sequence encodes CASSSGRGIGEQFF.

This sequence joins TRBV9 and TRBJ2-1, with D hard to call. Trimming shortened V by 0 bases and J by 0 bases, and 13 bases separated the two germline ends. The length of the CDR3 is 17 residues. Germline V gene data show CDR1 as SGDLS and CDR2 as YYNGEE. The DNA for the CDR3 is TGTGCCAGCAGCGTAGGGGTAGCCCGGAGCTCCTACAATGAGCAGTTCTTC. Translated, it gives CASSVGVARSSYNEQFF.

This clone showed up just a few times. This chain joins TRBV6-5 and TRBJ1-5; D gene uncertain. Looked up from germline, CDR1 is MNHEY and CDR2 is SVGAGI. The CDR3 is 15 residues long. The V gene lost 0 bases and the J gene lost 3 bases, with 9 bases spanning the gap. The CDR3: CASSYSAGNNQPQHF. The CDR3 DNA is TGTGCCAGCAGTTACTCGGCGGGGAACAATCAGCCCCAGCATTTT.

J is TRBJ2-3 and V is TRBV4-1; 9 nucleotides agree with TRBD2. The germline gives CDR1 MGHRA, CDR2 YSYEKL. CDR3 size: 13 residues. Germline trimming cut 1 base from V and 14 bases from J; bases unmatched to any gene: 7. The CDR3 sequence: CASSQVGLALPYF. CDR3 coding DNA: TGCGCCAGCAGCCAAGTGGGACTAGCCCTACCGTATTTT.

The rearrangement uses TRBV19 and TRBJ2-7; 13 positions agree with TRBD2. The germline gives CDR1 LNHDA, CDR2 SQIVND (reference sequence). CDR3 length equals 18 residues. Germline trimming cut 6 bases from V and 0 bases from J; bases unmatched to any gene: 11. This chain's CDR3 is CASSQGTSGVTFSYEQYF. CDR3 sequence (DNA): TGTGCCAGTAGCCAAGGGACTAGCGGGGTGACTTTCTCCTACGAGCAGTACTTC. The full variable domain, its missing parts supplied by reference TRBV19 and TRBJ2-7, is DGGITQSPKYLFRKEGQNVTLSCEQNLNHDAMYWYRQDPGQGLRLIYYSQIVNDFQKGDIAEGYSVSREKKESFPLTVTSAQKNPTAFYLCASSQGTSGVTFSYEQYFGPGTRLTVT.

The rearrangement joins TRBV14 to TRBJ2-5; 9 bases match TRBD1. The CDR3 loop spans 15 amino acids. Germline assignment: CDR1 SGHDN and CDR2 FVKESK. V shed 5 bases, J shed 2 bases, and the junction held 6 bases outside the gene matches. The CDR3 here is CASSRQGGEQETQYF. CDR3 coding DNA: TGTGCCAGCAGCAGACAGGGGGGGGAGCAAGAGACCCAGTACTTC.

This clone was detected a few times. This chain connects TRBV19 to TRBJ2-1; 8 bases fit TRBD1. CDR1 is LNHDA and CDR2 is SQIVND in the germline V gene (reference sequence). The CDR3 runs 16 residues. After removal of 4 bases from V and 4 bases from J, the junction contained 9 bases not matched to a gene. CDR3 protein: CASSRTGTGGYNEQFF. CDR3 bases: TGTGCCAGTAGTAGGACCGGGACAGGAGGATACAATGAGCAGTTCTTC.

This chain uses TRBV14 with TRBJ2-5; possibly TRBD1 for D (5 bases). The CDR3 runs to 13 residues. The germline V and J ends were trimmed by 1 base and 4 bases, with 7 bases remaining between them. Germline V lookup: CDR1 SGHDN, CDR2 FVKESK. The CDR3 region is CASSQVGRETQYF. The DNA of the CDR3 is TGTGCCAGCAGCCAAGTGGGGCGAGAGACCCAGTACTTC.

The chain has TRBV5-6 and TRBJ2-7, with 7 nucleotides matching TRBD1. Germline V gene sequence: CDR1 SGHDT, CDR2 YYEEEE. V trimming: 4 bases; J trimming: 3 bases; junction bases outside the gene matches: 7. This CDR3 is built from 14 residues. The CDR3 DNA reads as TGTGCCAGCAGCGGATACAGGGGAATCTACGAGCAGTACTTC. Protein product: CASSGYRGIYEQYF.

This clone was detected a few times. The genes are TRBV25-1 and TRBJ2-1; 8 bases agree with TRBD2. Germline V CDR1 and CDR2: MGHDK, SYGVNS. The CDR3 is 15 amino acids. V lost 2 bases and J lost 0; bases outside the gene matches: 0. The CDR3 loop is CASSESGSSYNEQFF. The DNA for the CDR3 is TGTGCCAGCAGTGAAAGCGGGAGCTCCTACAATGAGCAGTTCTTC.

This clone was recorded a few times. The V gene is TRBV4-1, the J gene TRBJ1-5; weak D call: TRBD1 (5 bases). Germline assignment: CDR1 MGHRA and CDR2 YSYEKL. This CDR3 comprises 15 residues. V was trimmed by 2 bases and J by 3 bases, leaving 11 bases between them. The CDR3 DNA is TGCGCCAGCAGCCAACAGGGTGGTGTCAATCAGCCCCAGCATTTT. Its translation: CASSQQGGVNQPQHF.

This chain joins TRBV2 and TRBJ1-6; perhaps TRBD1 as D (6 bases). Germline loops: CDR1 SNHLY, CDR2 FYNNEI. This CDR3 spans 14 amino acids. V dropped 6 bases and J dropped 8 bases, with 14 bases sitting between them. The DNA for the CDR3 is TGTGCCAGCAGGACAGGTTTAAAAGATTCACCCCTCCACTTT. Its translation: CASRTGLKDSPLHF.

This clone was counted a few times. The chain uses TRBV6-5 and TRBJ2-5; 10 bases align to TRBD2. Germline loops: CDR1 MNHEY, CDR2 SVGAGI. There are 15 residues in the CDR3. J was trimmed by 2 bases and V by 6 bases; bases with no gene match: 6. CDR3 DNA: TGTGCCAGCAGCTTAGGACTAGCGGTGCAAGAGACCCAGTACTTC. It encodes CASSLGLAVQETQYF.

The rearrangement links TRBV5-4 to TRBJ2-7; 12 bases fit TRBD1. CDR1 and CDR2 (germline): SGHNT, YYREEE (reference sequence). V lost 0 bases, J lost 7 bases, and 5 bases stayed unmatched. CDR3 length: 15 amino acids. CDR3 DNA sequence: TGTGCCAGCAGCTTGGAGGGACAGGGGGCGGTGGAGCAGTACTTC. Amino acids: CASSLEGQGAVEQYF.

The DNA for the CDR3 is TGTGCCAGCTCTGTAACAGAGAACACTGAAGCTTTCTTT. It codes for CASSVTENTEAFF. This chain links TRBV18 with TRBJ1-1; the D is unclear. The length of the CDR3 is 13 residues. Trimming shortened V by 6 bases and J by 1 base, and 9 bases separated the two germline ends. The germline V gene encodes CDR1 KGHSH and CDR2 LQKENI.

This clone showed up just a few times. This chain links TRBV2 with TRBJ2-2; 7 nucleotides align to TRBD1. The CDR3 has 15 amino acids. CDR1 and CDR2 (germline): SNHLY, FYNNEI. The J segment lost 6 bases and the V segment lost 6 bases, leaving 10 bases of the junction unmatched. CDR3 loop: CASSQETGAAGELFF. CDR3 bases: TGTGCCAGCAGCCAGGAAACAGGGGCGGCCGGGGAGCTGTTTTTT.

This clone was found a few times. This chain joins TRBV7-2 and TRBJ2-1, with TRBD1 matching over 7 bases. Germline values: CDR1 SGHTA, CDR2 FQGNSA. Trimming took 6 bases from V and 4 from J; bases not matched to a gene: 9. The CDR3 has 15 amino acids. The CDR3 here is CASRITGTAYNEQFF. CDR3 nucleotide sequence: TGTGCCAGCAGAATTACCGGGACAGCATACAATGAGCAGTTCTTC.

This clone was recorded a few times. The chain is built from TRBV4-3 and TRBJ2-1, with D possibly matching TRBD1 (5 bases). Germline V gene sequence: CDR1 LGHNA, CDR2 YSLEER. The CDR3 totals 15 residues. V lost 0 bases and J 1 base, leaving 7 bases between the germline ends. The CDR3 DNA reads as TGCGCCAGCAGCCAAGATAAGGGGTCCTACAATGAGCAGTTCTTC. Translated: CASSQDKGSYNEQFF.

This chain uses TRBV4-1 with TRBJ2-2; 9 bases line up with TRBD2. Germline-derived CDR1 and CDR2 are MGHRA and YSYEKL. The CDR3 consists of 19 residues. J lost 4 bases, V lost 3 bases, and 15 bases had no gene match. The chain's CDR3 is CASSHPRLAALMGTGELFF. As DNA, the CDR3 is TGCGCCAGCAGCCATCCGAGACTAGCGGCGCTCATGGGCACCGGGGAGCTGTTTTTT.

This clone has just a few counts. V gene TRBV6-6 combines with J gene TRBJ1-2, with D possibly matching TRBD1 (5 bases). Germline loops: CDR1 MNHNY, CDR2 SVGAGI (reference sequence). The CDR3 has 14 residues. Deletions cut 1 base from V and 2 bases from J, with 8 bases between. CDR3 region: CASSYWGSNYGYTF. The CDR3 nucleotides read TGTGCCAGCAGTTACTGGGGCAGCAACTATGGCTACACCTTC.

The rearrangement links TRBV15 to TRBJ2-2; 8 bases match TRBD1. After removal of 8 bases from V and 4 bases from J, the junction contained 9 bases not matched to a gene. The CDR3 totals 15 residues. Looked up from germline, CDR1 is LNHNV and CDR2 is YYDKDF (reference sequence). The CDR3 bases are TGTGCCACCGGACGGACAGGGAAAATCACCGGGGAGCTGTTTTTT. Translating it yields CATGRTGKITGELFF. Variable domain in full (rest from reference TRBV15 and TRBJ2-2): DAMVIQNPRYQVTQFGKPVTLSCSQTLNHNVMYWYQQKSSQAPKLLFHYYDKDFNNEADTPDNFQSRRPNTSFCFLDIRSPGLGDTAMYLCATGRTGKITGELFFGEGSRLTVL.

This clone has just a few counts. The gene calls are TRBV29-1 and TRBJ1-4, with D perhaps matching TRBD1 (6 bases). V was shortened by 5 bases and J by 7 bases, with 17 bases between the two germline ends. The CDR3 is 14 amino acids. Germline V lookup: CDR1 SQVTM, CDR2 ANQGSEA. Written as DNA, the CDR3 is TGCAGCGTTTCTCAACAGGGTATGGGTGAAAAACTGTTTTTT. This gives the protein CSVSQQGMGEKLFF.

This chain connects TRBV18 to TRBJ1-6; D perhaps matches TRBD1 (5 bases). CDR1 is KGHSH, CDR2 LQKENI, per germline. The CDR3 length is 13 residues. The V end was cut by 2 bases, the J end by 9 bases, with 8 bases between. CDR3 in DNA: TGTGCCAGCTCACCAACCCAGGGTTCACCCCTCCACTTT. It codes for CASSPTQGSPLHF.

The V call is TRBV6-5, the J call TRBJ2-1, with D possibly TRBD2 on 6 matching bases. Trimming took 2 bases from V and 6 from J, leaving 14 bases between them. This CDR3 is 15 amino acids long. The germline V gene encodes CDR1 MNHEY and CDR2 SVGAGI. Written as DNA, the CDR3 is TGTGCCAGCAGTTACGCCCCGACTAGTACCAATGAGCAGTTCTTC. Its translation is CASSYAPTSTNEQFF.

The chain combines TRBV29-1 with TRBJ1-1, with D maybe TRBD1 (6 bases). Germline V gene sequence: CDR1 SQVTM, CDR2 ANQGSEA. The CDR3 runs to 13 residues. V was cut by 7 bases and J by 6 bases, with 18 bases left in between. CDR3 DNA sequence: TGCAGCGCCGCACAGGGTAGGTTATCTGAAGCTTTCTTT. As protein: CSAAQGRLSEAFF.

V gene TRBV15 combines with J gene TRBJ1-5, with 9 bases matching TRBD1. CDR3 size: 14 residues. J was trimmed by 7 bases and V by 5 bases; bases with no gene match: 6. Germline CDR1 LNHNV, CDR2 YYDKDF (reference sequence). CDR3 region: CATSGRTGEQPQHF. In DNA form, the CDR3 reads TGTGCCACCAGCGGTCGGACAGGGGAACAGCCCCAGCATTTT. The complete variable domain, with remaining parts taken from reference TRBV15 and TRBJ1-5, reads DAMVIQNPRYQVTQFGKPVTLSCSQTLNHNVMYWYQQKSSQAPKLLFHYYDKDFNNEADTPDNFQSRRPNTSFCFLDIRSPGLGDTAMYLCATSGRTGEQPQHFGDGTRLSIL.

V is TRBV7-2 and J is TRBJ2-3; no clear D. The V gene's germline CDR1 is SGHTA and CDR2 FQGNSA. The CDR3 length is 15 residues. The germline V and J ends were trimmed by 1 base and 2 bases, with 10 bases remaining between them. CDR3 in DNA: TGTGCCAGCAGCTTAGAAGCGAACCCCACAGATACGCAGTATTTT. Amino acid sequence: CASSLEANPTDTQYF.